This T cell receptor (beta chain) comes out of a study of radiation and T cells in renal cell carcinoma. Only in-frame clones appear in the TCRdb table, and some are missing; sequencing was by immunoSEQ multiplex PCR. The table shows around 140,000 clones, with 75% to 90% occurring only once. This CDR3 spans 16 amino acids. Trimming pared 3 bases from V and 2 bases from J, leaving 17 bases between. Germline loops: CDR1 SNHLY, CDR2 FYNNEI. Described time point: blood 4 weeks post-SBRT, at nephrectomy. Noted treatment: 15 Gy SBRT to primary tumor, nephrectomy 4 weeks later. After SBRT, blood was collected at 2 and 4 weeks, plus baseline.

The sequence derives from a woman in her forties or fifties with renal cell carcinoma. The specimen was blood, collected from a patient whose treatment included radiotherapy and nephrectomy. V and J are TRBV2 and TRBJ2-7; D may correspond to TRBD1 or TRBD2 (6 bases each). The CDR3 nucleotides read TGTGCCAGCAGTGAGTCCCGAGGGGGGACCACCTACGAGCAGTACTTC. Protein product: CASSESRGGTTYEQYF. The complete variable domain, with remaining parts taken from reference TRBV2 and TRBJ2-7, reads EPEVTQTPSHQVTQMGQEVILRCVPISNHLYFYWYRQILGQKVEFLVSFYNNEISEKSEIFDDQFSVERPDGSNFTLKIRSTKLEDSAMYFCASSESRGGTTYEQYFGPGTRLTVT.